Listed below are T cell receptor beta chains from one sample, sequenced in a study of blood T cell repertoires in COVID-19. Assay: immunoSEQ multiplex PCR; the TCRdb copy retains only in-frame clones and omits some. The sample includes approximately 240,000 clones, approximately 82% seen only once; the top ten take about 1.4%. The material sequenced was peripheral blood. The receptors derive from a woman aged 40 to 55 who had recovered from COVID-19. Each CDR3 is given with its conserved first and last residue. The D gene is left open where the match is weak. Clone size is not always given. Where it is, it says once, few, many or a class for expanded clones.

TRBV19	TRBJ2-7	NA	once	TGTGCCAGTAGTAGGGCGAGGACAGTTCTACGGGAGCAGTACTTC	CASSRARTVLREQYF
TRBV28	TRBJ2-7	TRBD2	NA	TGTGCCAGCAGCCTATATAGCGGGAACGCCTACGAGCAGTACTTC	CASSLYSGNAYEQYF
TRBV6-6	TRBJ1-5	TRBD1	NA	TGTGCCAGCTTGAGGGACAGGGGCAATCAGCCCCAGCATTTT	CASLRDRGNQPQHF
TRBV6-2/TRBV6-3	TRBJ2-3	TRBD2	NA	TGTGCCAGCAGCACAGGCGGGGGGGCTGGTGATACGCAGTATTTT	CASSTGGGAGDTQYF
TRBV6-5	TRBJ2-7	TRBD1	few	TGTGCCAGCAGTCCCGGGACAGGGCCTTTAGAGCAGTACTTC	CASSPGTGPLEQYF
TRBV19	TRBJ1-1	TRBD1	NA	TGTGCCACCTTCTCGACAGGGGGCCAGAACACTGAAGCTTTCTTT	CATFSTGGQNTEAFF
TRBV10-3	TRBJ2-3	NA	NA	TGTGCCATCAGTGGCGCAGGGATCATCTCGGCGGATACGCAGTATTTT	CAISGAGIISADTQYF
TRBV7-2	TRBJ1-2	NA	NA	TGTGCCAGCAGCTTAGAGGAGGGGGGCTACACCTTC	CASSLEEGGYTF
TRBV27	TRBJ2-5	NA	NA	TGTGCCACCCTGGACTTGCGAGAGACCCAGTACTTC	CATLDLRETQYF
TRBV5-1	TRBJ2-3	TRBD2	NA	TGCGCCAGTAGCCCGGGACTAGCGGAGCCAGATACGCAGTATTTT	CASSPGLAEPDTQYF
TRBV7-9	TRBJ2-2	TRBD2	few	TGTGCCAGCAGCCCCCCGGGACTAGCGGGGGCCGGGGAGCTGTTTTTT	CASSPPGLAGAGELFF
TRBV19	TRBJ1-1	NA	NA	TGTGCCAGTAAGTTGACTCAGGGCCCGTCTGAAGCTTTCTTT	CASKLTQGPSEAFF
TRBV5-6	TRBJ1-1	NA	NA	TGTGCCAGCAGCTTAATCATGAACACTGAAGCTTTCTTT	CASSLIMNTEAFF
TRBV6-6	TRBJ2-7	TRBD1	once	TGTGCCAGCAGTTCCGGGACAGTGGTCTACGAGCAGTACTTC	CASSSGTVVYEQYF
TRBV19	TRBJ2-4	TRBD1	NA	TGTGCCAGTAGTACCACATCACAGGGGATAAATCAGTACTTC	CASSTTSQGINQYF
TRBV5-1	TRBJ2-2	NA	NA	TGCGCCAGCAGCTATAGGGCAGGGCCCGGGGAGCTGTTTTTT	CASSYRAGPGELFF
TRBV29-1	TRBJ1-2	NA	once	TGCAGCGTACACACCGGGACATCTTATGGCTACACCTTC	CSVHTGTSYGYTF
TRBV23-1	TRBJ1-4	TRBD1	NA	TGCGCCAGCAGTCGTTGGACAGGGGGAACGTTATCGAATGAAAAACTGTTTTTT	CASSRWTGGTLSNEKLFF
TRBV10-2	TRBJ2-1	TRBD2	NA	TGCGCCAGCAGGACAACGGGGGGGCCAAACAATGAGCAGTTCTTC	CASRTTGGPNNEQFF
TRBV5-1	TRBJ2-3	TRBD1	NA	TGCGCCAGCAGCTCCGGACAGGGAAGCCCAAGTAGAACAGATACGCAGTATTTT	CASSSGQGSPSRTDTQYF
TRBV4-2	TRBJ2-2	NA	NA	TGTGCCAGCAGCCAAGATCTTGGGGGCAACACCGGGGAGCTGTTTTTT	CASSQDLGGNTGELFF
TRBV24-1	TRBJ2-6	TRBD1	NA	TGTGCCACCAGTGACCGACAGGGAGATGGGGCCAACGTCCTGACTTTC	CATSDRQGDGANVLTF
TRBV7-5	TRBJ2-3	NA	NA	TGTGCCAGAAGCTTAGTCGCTCCGCCCCGAGTAGATACGCAGTATTTT	CARSLVAPPRVDTQYF